These T cell receptor beta chains were read from a single sample in a study of cytomegalovirus exposure and HLA in healthy donors. Measured with immunoSEQ multiplex PCR; TCRdb has only the in-frame clones, and not every one. This table holds 130,000 to 150,000 clones, approximately 80% found once. Sequencing input: PBMCs. The receptors derive from a man aged 25 to 40 in good health and CMV-seropositive. Each CDR3 is given with its conserved first and last residue. D genes are given only for firm matches. Only part of the rows carry a size: once, few, many, or a class if the clone is expanded.

CDR3	DNA	D	size	V	J
CASSSTGYDGYTF	TGCGCCAGCAGCTCGACAGGGTACGACGGCTACACCTTC	TRBD1	.	TRBV5-1	TRBJ1-2
CASSFRQYNEQFF	TGTGCCAGCAGTTTCAGACAGTACAATGAGCAGTTCTTC	.	few	TRBV27	TRBJ2-1
CASSLAHGQGNDEQYF	TGTGCCAGCAGCTTAGCGCATGGACAGGGTAACGACGAGCAGTACTTC	TRBD1	.	TRBV7-2	TRBJ2-7
CASSLQGARAEAFF	TGTGCCAGCAGCTTACAGGGGGCCCGGGCTGAAGCTTTCTTT	TRBD1	.	TRBV7-2	TRBJ1-1
CASSEVGRQPIPTEAFF	TGTGCCAGCAGTGAGGTGGGGCGACAGCCAATACCCACTGAAGCTTTCTTT	.	few	TRBV25-1	TRBJ1-1
CSAERGNYGYTF	TGCAGCGCCGAAAGAGGGAACTATGGCTACACCTTC	.	.	TRBV29-1	TRBJ1-2
CASSQKLGQGNTEAFF	TGCGCCAGCAGCCAAAAATTGGGACAGGGGAACACTGAAGCTTTCTTT	TRBD1	.	TRBV4-3	TRBJ1-1
CASSVGRTSAETQYF	TGTGCCAGCAGCGTAGGGAGGACTAGCGCCGAGACCCAGTACTTC	TRBD2	.	TRBV9	TRBJ2-5
CASNPPGQGRTEAFF	TGTGCCAGCAACCCACCGGGACAGGGACGAACTGAAGCTTTCTTT	TRBD1	.	TRBV28	TRBJ1-1
CASSQGRVLYNEQFF	TGCGCCAGCAGCCAAGGCAGGGTCCTTTACAATGAGCAGTTCTTC	.	once	TRBV4-1	TRBJ2-1
CSVKDRAVRNTQYF	TGCAGCGTTAAGGACAGGGCGGTTCGAAATACGCAGTATTTT	TRBD1	once	TRBV29-1	TRBJ2-3
CASIDRGNIQYF	TGTGCCAGTATCGACCGGGGAAACATTCAGTACTTC	.	once	TRBV28	TRBJ2-4
CASRHLSGGRYNEQFF	TGTGCCAGTAGACATCTTAGCGGGGGGCGGTACAATGAGCAGTTCTTC	TRBD2	once	TRBV19	TRBJ2-1
CASSPGQEETQYF	TGTGCCAGCTCACCGGGACAGGAAGAGACCCAGTACTTC	TRBD1	.	TRBV18	TRBJ2-5
CASSQLQGLSNQPQHF	TGCGCCAGCAGCCAATTGCAGGGACTTAGCAATCAGCCCCAGCATTTT	.	.	TRBV4-1	TRBJ1-5
CASSPTTGGQNTEAFF	TGTGCCAGCTCACCAACAACAGGGGGCCAGAACACTGAAGCTTTCTTT	TRBD1	.	TRBV18	TRBJ1-1
CASRNGQGGYGYTF	TGTGCCAGCAGGAACGGACAGGGCGGCTATGGCTACACCTTC	TRBD1	.	TRBV6-6	TRBJ1-2
CASSRRDTTQPQHF	TGTGCCAGCTCCCGCCGGGACACGACCCAGCCCCAGCATTTT	.	.	TRBV18	TRBJ1-5
CASSYSTDYGYTF	TGTGCCAGCAGTTACTCGACAGACTATGGCTACACCTTC	.	.	TRBV6-6	TRBJ1-2
CASSSLSGLVYEQYF	TGTGCCAGCAGTTCTCTTTCGGGACTAGTTTACGAGCAGTACTTC	TRBD2	.	TRBV28	TRBJ2-7
CATSTSSPGLGETQYF	TGTGCCACCAGCACCTCTTCCCCGGGACTAGGGGAGACCCAGTACTTC	TRBD2	.	TRBV15	TRBJ2-5
CASSIQGAVTEAFF	TGTGCCAGCAGTATCCAGGGGGCCGTGACTGAAGCTTTCTTT	TRBD1	.	TRBV27	TRBJ1-1
CAISESAGTYNEQFF	TGTGCCATCAGTGAGAGTGCAGGGACATACAATGAGCAGTTCTTC	.	few	TRBV10-3	TRBJ2-1
CASSLGQGGAGELFF	TGTGCCAGCAGCTTGGGGCAGGGTGGGGCCGGGGAGCTGTTTTTT	.	.	TRBV7-2	TRBJ2-2
CSVVERTVYNEQFF	TGCAGCGTTGTGGAAAGGACAGTTTACAATGAGCAGTTCTTC	.	.	TRBV29-1	TRBJ2-1
CASSEFGTSLNNEQFF	TGTGCCAGCAGTGAATTTGGGACTAGCCTAAACAATGAGCAGTTCTTC	TRBD2	once	TRBV6-1	TRBJ2-1
CASSVTQGARADTQYF	TGTGCCAGCAGCGTTACCCAGGGGGCGCGTGCAGATACGCAGTATTTT	TRBD1	once	TRBV9	TRBJ2-3